This TCR beta chain was captured in a study of CD4+ T cells in melanoma. To note about this clone: Antigen: not known.

Measured with immunoSEQ multiplex PCR; TCRdb has only the in-frame clones, and not every one. The sample has some 110,000 clones, 80% to 95% seen once. The CDR3 is 11 amino acids. Trimming left V 5 bases short and J 2 bases short, with 3 bases between. In germline, CDR1 is SEHNR, CDR2 FQNEAQ (reference sequence). The study's findings and limits: Reportedly, melanoma neoantigen-specific CD4+ T cells showed varied differentiation states. A reported correlation linked neoantigen-specific CD4+ T cells to CD8+, macrophage and B cell function.

The gene calls are TRBV7-9 and TRBJ2-5; D call uncertain. The sequencing sample was made of peripheral blood. This clonotype originated in a human donor with melanoma. The CDR3 sequence: CASSPQETQYF. CDR3 coding DNA: TGTGCCAGCAGCCCGCAAGAGACCCAGTACTTC.